The 25 T cell receptor beta chains given below trace back to one sample, sequenced in a study of blood T cell repertoires in COVID-19 (TCRdb year 2020). The library was obtained by the immunoSEQ multiplex PCR assay. TCRdb re-hosts the immuneACCESS table, in-frame sequences only. Its copies lack some clones; in the studies checked, an unresolved V gene accounts for under half of them, and the cause for the rest is not known. A total of 250,000 to 350,000 clones appear in this sample, around 87% of them only once. The top ten constitute 7.8% of the sample. What was sequenced was peripheral blood. These receptors all stem from a woman aged 50 to 65 who had recovered from COVID-19.

This chain uses TRBV6-5 with TRBJ2-7; TRBD1 matches 9 bases. CDR1 is MNHEY and CDR2 is SVGAGI in the germline V gene. CDR3 length: 15 amino acids. V was clipped by 0 bases and J by 2 bases; unmatched bases: 2. CDR3 loop: CASSYSGQGAYEQYF. CDR3 DNA: TGTGCCAGCAGTTACTCGGGACAGGGCGCCTACGAGCAGTACTTC.

This clone was detected only a few times. The DNA of the CDR3 is TGTGCCAGCAGCCGTATAGCTGAAGCTTTCTTT. Translated: CASSRIAEAFF. The chain uses TRBV11-2 and TRBJ1-1, with D hard to call. The germline gives CDR1 SGHAT, CDR2 FQNNGV. V was trimmed by 5 bases and J by 6 bases, leaving 7 bases between them. The CDR3 has 11 amino acids.

V is TRBV28 and J is TRBJ1-5; a weak D match, TRBD1 (5 bases). Germline CDR1 MDHEN, CDR2 SYDVKM. Between the trimmed V and J ends, which lost 7 bases and 1 base, there was a span of 17 bases. The CDR3 is made up of 16 amino acids. CDR3 coding DNA: TGTGCCAGCACCCTCGGGGGGGACCCGAGCAATCAGCCCCAGCATTTT. Its translation is CASTLGGDPSNQPQHF.

The V gene is TRBV21-1, the J gene TRBJ1-3; the table's D gene call, TRBD1, was not cross checked with the DNA. TRBV21-1 is deemed a pseudogene. The length of the CDR3 is 18 residues. The CDR3 region is CASSKQNGTGGFGNTIYF. CDR3 in DNA: TGTGCCAGCAGCAAACAAAACGGGACAGGGGGCTTTGGAAACACCATATATTTT.

The chain has TRBV5-5 and TRBJ1-2; D not certain. The CDR3 has 14 residues. Per the germline V gene, CDR1 is SGHKS and CDR2 is YYEKEE (reference sequence). Trimming cost V 1 base and J 2 bases, with 9 bases left between them. DNA for the CDR3: TGTGCCAGCAGCTTGTCGGGAACCAACTATGGCTACACCTTC. Its protein product is CASSLSGTNYGYTF.

J is TRBJ2-1 and V is TRBV29-1; D possibly corresponds to TRBD1 (5 bases). Trimming pared 3 bases from V and 5 bases from J, leaving 5 bases between. The CDR3 extends over 11 amino acids. Germline lookup yields CDR1 SQVTM and CDR2 ANQGSEA. CDR3 nucleotide sequence: TGCAGCGTTGACAGGGACAATGAGCAGTTCTTC. Amino acids: CSVDRDNEQFF.

The chain employs TRBV7-9 and TRBJ1-4, with D possibly matching TRBD1 (5 bases). The CDR3 totals 12 residues. Trimming pared 3 bases from V and 10 bases from J, leaving 9 bases between. Germline CDR1 reads SEHNR; CDR2 reads FQNEAQ (reference sequence). The CDR3 protein is CASSLSGGKLFF. CDR3 nucleotides: TGTGCCAGCAGCTTGTCCGGGGGAAAACTGTTTTTT.

The chain carries TRBV7-2 and TRBJ2-7, with 9 bases aligning to TRBD2. Germline V lookup: CDR1 SGHTA, CDR2 FQGNSA. V was clipped by 4 bases and J by 7 bases; unmatched bases: 8. The CDR3 runs to 14 residues. CDR3 DNA: TGTGCCAGCAGCTACTTGGGACTAGCTGGGGAGCAGTACTTC. Protein: CASSYLGLAGEQYF.

Note on this clone: Additional DNA sequences in this sample encode the identical CDR3. The J gene is TRBJ1-6, the V gene TRBV3-1 (or the pseudogene TRBV3-2); 8 positions agree with TRBD1. Germline CDR1 reads LGHDT; CDR2 reads YNNKEL (reference sequence). The CDR3 contains 14 residues. V lost 1 base and J lost 7; bases outside the gene matches: 0. The CDR3: CASSQGQGNSPLHF. The CDR3 region has the DNA TGTGCCAGCAGCCAAGGACAGGGGAATTCACCCCTCCACTTT.

J is TRBJ2-2 and V is TRBV28; TRBD2 agrees at 8 bases. V gave up 4 bases and J gave up 5 bases; unmatched junction bases: 9. CDR1 MDHEN and CDR2 SYDVKM come from the germline V gene. There are 16 residues in the CDR3. The CDR3 DNA is TGTGCCAGCAGTTACTTCGCTAGCGGGCAGACCGGGGAGCTGTTTTTT. This codes for CASSYFASGQTGELFF.

The chain links TRBV3-1 (or the pseudogene TRBV3-2) to TRBJ1-4; 8 bases are shared with TRBD1. Germline CDR1 and CDR2: LGHDT and YNNKEL (reference sequence). The CDR3 consists of 16 residues. After removal of 0 bases from V and 7 bases from J, the junction contained 7 bases not matched to a gene. CDR3: CASSQDYGQGTEKLFF. The DNA of the CDR3 is TGTGCCAGCAGCCAAGATTATGGACAGGGCACTGAAAAACTGTTTTTT.

J is TRBJ2-7 and V is TRBV28; TRBD2 matches at 15 bases. Trimming took 2 bases from V and 7 from J; bases not matched to a gene: 9. CDR1 is MDHEN, CDR2 SYDVKM, per germline. This CDR3 is built from 17 residues. CDR3 sequence reads: CASSLGTSGGMVLEQYF. The DNA of the CDR3 is TGTGCCAGCAGTTTAGGGACTAGCGGGGGGATGGTGTTGGAGCAGTACTTC.

V gene TRBV7-2 combines with J gene TRBJ1-2, with 7 bases matching TRBD1. V dropped 7 bases and J dropped 0; count of bases not matched to a gene: 5. Germline V gives CDR1 SGHTA, CDR2 FQGNSA. This CDR3 region has 14 residues. The CDR3 coding sequence is TGTGCCAGCATGCGGACAGGCCCTAACTATGGCTACACCTTC. Translated, it gives CASMRTGPNYGYTF.

The count of this clone is one. The J gene is TRBJ2-7, the V gene TRBV5-1; no clear D gene. The CDR3 runs 13 residues. Germline CDR1 is SGHRS and CDR2 is YFSETQ. V gave up 4 bases and J gave up 3 bases, with 11 bases separating them. The CDR3 loop reads CASSRRQSYEQYF. The CDR3 DNA is TGCGCCAGCAGCAGAAGACAAAGCTACGAGCAGTACTTC.

This sequence joins TRBV19 and TRBJ1-2; D perhaps matches TRBD1 (6 bases). The CDR3 consists of 14 residues. Germline values: CDR1 LNHDA, CDR2 SQIVND (reference sequence). V was pared by 7 bases and J by 4 bases, with 16 bases between. The CDR3 DNA reads TGTGCCAGTAAACCCGACCGGGACACCTATGGCTACACCTTC. This encodes CASKPDRDTYGYTF.

J is TRBJ2-3 and V is TRBV7-9, with D perhaps TRBD1 (6 bases). The V end lost 5 bases, the J end lost 0 bases, and 12 bases lay between the germline ends. The germline V gene has CDR1 SEHNR and CDR2 FQNEAQ (reference sequence). The CDR3 extends over 15 amino acids. The CDR3 sequence: CASSPGTTSTDTQYF. Written as DNA, the CDR3 is TGTGCCAGCAGCCCCGGGACAACTAGCACAGATACGCAGTATTTT.

The chain joins TRBV3-1 (or the pseudogene TRBV3-2) to TRBJ2-7; TRBD1 matches at 8 bases. Germline trimming cut 4 bases from V and 2 bases from J; bases unmatched to any gene: 4. Germline-derived CDR1 and CDR2 are LGHDT and YNNKEL (reference sequence). The CDR3 extends over 14 amino acids. CDR3 coding DNA: TGTGCCAGCAGCCCCCGGGACAGGACCTACGAGCAGTACTTC. This gives the protein CASSPRDRTYEQYF.

This clone was seen a single time. The V gene is TRBV19, the J gene TRBJ1-5, with D tentatively TRBD1 (5 bases). Germline V CDR1 and CDR2: LNHDA, SQIVND (reference sequence). This CDR3 has 15 amino acids. V was pared by 7 bases and J by 2 bases, with 15 bases between. This chain's CDR3 is CASTDPGSGNQPQHF. In DNA, the CDR3 is TGTGCCAGTACCGACCCAGGGTCGGGCAATCAGCCCCAGCATTTT.

This clone was detected only once. This sequence joins TRBV18 and TRBJ1-6, with TRBD1 identical over 10 bases. This CDR3 contains 16 residues. V was clipped by 3 bases and J by 8 bases; unmatched bases: 7. CDR1 is KGHSH and CDR2 is LQKENI in the germline V gene. CDR3 in amino acids: CASSPPTGGFYSPLHF. The CDR3 nucleotides are TGTGCCAGCTCACCTCCGACAGGGGGCTTTTATTCACCCCTCCACTTT.

The V gene is TRBV6-1, the J gene TRBJ1-4; 10 nucleotides match TRBD1. Trimming at V came to 2 bases and at J to 8 bases, leaving 8 bases not matched to a gene. The germline CDR1 and CDR2 sequences are MNHNS and SASEGT. The CDR3 runs to 16 residues. CDR3 nucleotides: TGTGCCAGCAGTGAAACTACCGGGACAGGGGCGGAAAAACTGTTTTTT. It encodes CASSETTGTGAEKLFF.

V gene TRBV7-2 combines with J gene TRBJ1-3; possible D gene TRBD1, 5 bases. V was shortened by 3 bases and J by 0 bases, with 15 bases between the two germline ends. CDR1 SGHTA and CDR2 FQGNSA come from the germline V gene. CDR3 size: 17 residues. DNA of the CDR3: TGTGCCAGCAGCTTTCTAGTCAGGGCAAACTCTGGAAACACCATATATTTT. Amino acid sequence: CASSFLVRANSGNTIYF.

The chain joins TRBV18 to TRBJ2-2; perhaps TRBD2 as D (6 bases). This CDR3 spans 16 amino acids. Germline V gene data show CDR1 as KGHSH and CDR2 as LQKENI. Between the trimmed V and J ends, which lost 4 bases and 3 bases, there was a span of 15 bases. The CDR3 DNA follows: TGTGCCAGCTCACGCTCCGGGGGTTTGGACACCGGGGAGCTGTTTTTT. Protein: CASSRSGGLDTGELFF.

The V call is TRBV27, the J call TRBJ1-2, with no clear D. This CDR3 is built from 14 residues. CDR1 is MNHEY and CDR2 is SMNVEV in the germline V gene (reference sequence). The V end was cut by 8 bases, the J end by 0 bases, with 13 bases between. The CDR3 DNA reads TGTGCCAGCTCCCCTACCCGAGCTAACTATGGCTACACCTTC. Protein product: CASSPTRANYGYTF.

This clone was observed a single time. The chain combines TRBV6-5 with TRBJ2-3, with 7 bases identical to TRBD1. CDR1 and CDR2 from the germline V gene are MNHEY and SVGAGI. V dropped 6 bases and J dropped 2; count of bases not matched to a gene: 5. The CDR3 extends over 14 amino acids. CDR3 bases: TGTGCCAGCAGGAGGGGGACAGACACAGATACGCAGTATTTT. It specifies CASRRGTDTDTQYF.

The chain uses TRBV4-2 and TRBJ1-4; unclear D gene. Germline CDR1 LGHNA, CDR2 YNFKEQ. V was cut by 6 bases and J by 8 bases, with 13 bases left in between. The CDR3 runs 13 residues. DNA for the CDR3: TGTGCCAGCAGTCCATGGGCCTCGGAAAAACTGTTTTTT. Translating gives CASSPWASEKLFF.